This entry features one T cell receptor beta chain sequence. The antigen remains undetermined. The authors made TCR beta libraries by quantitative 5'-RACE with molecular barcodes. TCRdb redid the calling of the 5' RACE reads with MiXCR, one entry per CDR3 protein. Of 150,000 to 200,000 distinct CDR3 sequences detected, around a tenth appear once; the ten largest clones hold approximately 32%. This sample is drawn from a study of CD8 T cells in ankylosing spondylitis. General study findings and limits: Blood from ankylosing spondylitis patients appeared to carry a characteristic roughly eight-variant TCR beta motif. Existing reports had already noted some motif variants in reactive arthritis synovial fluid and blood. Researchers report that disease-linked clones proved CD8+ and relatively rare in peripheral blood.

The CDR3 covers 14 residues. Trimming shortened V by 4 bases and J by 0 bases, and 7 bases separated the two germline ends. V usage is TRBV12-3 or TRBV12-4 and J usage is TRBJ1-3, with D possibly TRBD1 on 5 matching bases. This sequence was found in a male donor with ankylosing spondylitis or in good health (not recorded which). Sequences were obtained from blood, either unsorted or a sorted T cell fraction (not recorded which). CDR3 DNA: TGTGCCAGCAGTTACAGGTTCTCTGGAAACACCATATATTTT. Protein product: CASSYRFSGNTIYF.